The 29 T cell receptor beta chains in this list originate from one sample, sequenced in a study of cytomegalovirus exposure and HLA in healthy donors. The study ran its PCR with 60 Vbeta and 13 Jbeta primers. Profiled with immunoSEQ multiplex PCR; TCRdb holds only in-frame clones, not every one. The data contain around 120,000 clones, approximately 70% of them singletons. The sample taken for sequencing was PBMCs. The receptors were sampled from a woman aged 40 to 50 in good health and CMV-seropositive.

The chain employs TRBV19 and TRBJ1-2, with unresolved D. V was pared by 9 bases and J by 4 bases, with 18 bases between. The CDR3 runs to 14 residues. Germline lookup yields CDR1 LNHDA and CDR2 SQIVND (reference sequence). Here the CDR3 DNA reads TGTGCCAGCACCACGCTAGGACTTCGCTATGGCTACACCTTC. As protein: CASTTLGLRYGYTF.

This clone was found once. This chain uses TRBV7-2 with TRBJ2-7; maybe TRBD2 (6 bases). V was shortened by 3 bases and J by 3 bases, with 9 bases between the two germline ends. Germline assignment: CDR1 SGHTA and CDR2 FQGNSA. This CDR3 region has 13 residues. The CDR3 is CASSFRTNYEQYF. The CDR3 nucleotides are TGTGCCAGCAGCTTCCGGACTAACTACGAGCAGTACTTC.

This clone was counted only a few times. V is TRBV7-2 and J is TRBJ2-5, with D perhaps matching TRBD2 (6 bases). V shed 0 bases and J shed 5 bases, with 13 bases lying between them. Per germline, CDR1 SGHTA and CDR2 FQGNSA. The CDR3 has 15 residues. The CDR3 DNA reads as TGTGCCAGCAGCTTAGCGCGAATGCGGGATGAGACCCAGTACTTC. Protein sequence: CASSLARMRDETQYF.

Comment on this clone: One end of the junction varies from germline; a read error may be responsible. The chain carries TRBV7-9 and TRBJ2-5; the D is unclear. Per germline, CDR1 SEHNR and CDR2 FQNEAQ (reference sequence). The CDR3 totals 14 residues. The CDR3 region is CSSRSSGQQETQYF. The CDR3 DNA is TGTTCCAGCAGGTCGTCCGGTCAACAAGAGACCCAGTACTTC.

In this sample, this clone turned up a few times. V and J are TRBV4-2 and TRBJ2-2, with 12 bases identical to TRBD2. The CDR3 covers 19 residues. J lost 5 bases, V lost 3 bases, and 13 bases had no gene match. In germline, CDR1 is LGHNA, CDR2 YNFKEQ. CDR3 sequence reads: CASSHPPGLAGYRTGELFF. CDR3 DNA sequence: TGTGCCAGCAGCCATCCCCCGGGACTAGCGGGTTATCGGACCGGGGAGCTGTTTTTT.

The V and J genes are TRBV9 and TRBJ2-7, with 9 positions matching TRBD2. Germline loops: CDR1 SGDLS, CDR2 YYNGEE. The CDR3 has 15 residues. Trimming at V came to 5 bases and at J to 5 bases, leaving 11 bases not matched to a gene. The CDR3 nucleotides read TGTGCCAGCAGTGTTAGCGGGAGTAAGTTAGACGAGCAGTACTTC. Translated: CASSVSGSKLDEQYF.

V is TRBV4-1 and J is TRBJ2-5, with D possibly TRBD2 on 6 matching bases. The ends were cut back, 1 base at V and 5 bases at J, with 20 bases in the middle. CDR1 is MGHRA and CDR2 is YSYEKL in the germline V gene. The CDR3 consists of 17 residues. This chain's CDR3 is CASSQVQNGGVGETQYF. The CDR3 nucleotides read TGCGCCAGCAGCCAAGTTCAAAACGGCGGGGTAGGGGAGACCCAGTACTTC.

This clone has only a few counts. The chain joins TRBV4-3 to TRBJ2-5; 10 bases align to TRBD2. With V trimmed by 3 bases and J by 1 base, 11 bases remained unmatched. The CDR3 is 18 amino acids. Germline CDR1 and CDR2: LGHNA and YSLEER. DNA for the CDR3: TGCGCCAGCAGCCAGGGACTAGCGAGAGGGGGGGCCCAAGAGACCCAGTACTTC. It specifies CASSQGLARGGAQETQYF.

DNA for the CDR3: TGTGCCAGCAGCGTAGAAGGGAGAATGAACACTGAAGCTTTCTTT. Protein product: CASSVEGRMNTEAFF. This chain connects TRBV9 to TRBJ1-1; the D is unclear. Looked up from germline, CDR1 is SGDLS and CDR2 is YYNGEE. The germline V and J ends were trimmed by 0 bases and 0 bases, with 9 bases remaining between them. This CDR3 contains 15 residues.

The chain links TRBV18 to TRBJ1-5, with D tentatively TRBD1 (6 bases). Trimming stripped 3 bases from V and 9 bases from J, with 12 bases between. The CDR3 totals 13 residues. The germline V gene encodes CDR1 KGHSH and CDR2 LQKENI. The CDR3 nucleotides read TGTGCCAGCTCACCTGGGGGCCACGCGCCCCAGCATTTT. Residues: CASSPGGHAPQHF.

This sequence joins TRBV10-3 and TRBJ2-1; 8 bases fit TRBD2. Losses at the gene ends were 2 bases for V and 4 bases for J; bases not matched to a gene: 4. This CDR3 comprises 15 residues. Germline CDR1 is ENHRY and CDR2 is SYGVKD. CDR3 loop: CAISETGGGYNEQFF. Here the CDR3 DNA reads TGTGCCATCAGTGAGACGGGAGGGGGGTACAATGAGCAGTTCTTC.

The CDR3 nucleotides read TGTGCCAGCAGCTTAGGATCGGTTAACACTGAAGCTTTCTTT. Protein: CASSLGSVNTEAFF. The J gene is TRBJ1-1, the V gene TRBV7-2; D gene ambiguous. The CDR3 is 14 amino acids. The germline V gene has CDR1 SGHTA and CDR2 FQGNSA. Trimming shortened V by 1 base and J by 2 bases, and 8 bases separated the two germline ends.

This clone was counted a few times. CDR3 sequence reads: CSVEDPAGVPSSYNEQFF. CDR3 DNA sequence: TGCAGCGTTGAAGATCCAGCGGGAGTTCCCAGCTCCTACAATGAGCAGTTCTTC. The rearrangement links TRBV29-1 to TRBJ2-1; TRBD2 matches at 8 bases. Germline values: CDR1 SQVTM, CDR2 ANQGSEA. This CDR3 region has 18 residues. The V segment lost 0 bases and the J segment 0 bases; nucleotides outside the gene matches: 10.

The chain combines TRBV27 with TRBJ2-7, with TRBD1 matching over 7 bases. From germline, CDR1 is MNHEY and CDR2 SMNVEV (reference sequence). CDR3 size: 17 residues. The junction had 9 bases not matched to a gene; V was cut back by 1 base and J by 0 bases. The CDR3, as DNA: TGTGCCAGCAGTTTATTTTACTTGGGACAGACCTCCTACGAGCAGTACTTC. Its translation: CASSLFYLGQTSYEQYF.

This rearrangement joins TRBV7-8 to TRBJ2-7; the match to TRBD2 covers 9 bases. Unmatched junction bases numbered 7, after V lost 5 bases and J lost 5 bases. Germline V gives CDR1 SGHVS, CDR2 FQNEAQ. This CDR3 has 14 amino acids. CDR3 nucleotides: TGTGCCAGCAGCCCGCGACTAGCGGCTAACGAGCAGTACTTC. Protein product: CASSPRLAANEQYF.

The chain employs TRBV4-3 and TRBJ1-3; D possibly corresponds to TRBD1 (5 bases). The CDR3 sequence is 16 residues long. V was pared by 0 bases and J by 3 bases, with 12 bases between. Germline V gene sequence: CDR1 LGHNA, CDR2 YSLEER. The CDR3 DNA reads as TGCGCCAGCAGCCAAGATTTCCGACAGCTTGGAAACACCATATATTTT. Protein sequence: CASSQDFRQLGNTIYF.

This clone was observed a handful of times. The chain couples TRBV6-1 to TRBJ2-5, with D perhaps matching TRBD1 (6 bases). The DNA end lines up better with TRBJ2-7; the J call may be wrong. In germline, CDR1 is MNHNS, CDR2 SASEGT. CDR3 length: 13 amino acids. The CDR3 nucleotides are TGTGCCAGCAGTGAAAGGGGGATGGGCGAGCAGTACTTC. This codes for CASSERGMGEQYF.

The V and J genes are TRBV7-6 and TRBJ1-4, with 9 bases that match TRBD1. CDR3 length equals 15 residues. V trimming: 5 bases; J trimming: 8 bases; junction bases outside the gene matches: 9. Germline V gene data show CDR1 as SGHVS and CDR2 as FNYEAQ. Written as DNA, the CDR3 is TGTGCCAGCAGCCTAGAAGGGACAGGGCCCGAAAAACTGTTTTTT. Its translation: CASSLEGTGPEKLFF.

The rearrangement links TRBV5-1 to TRBJ2-1; TRBD2 might be the D (6 bases). Trimming removed 1 base at V and 5 bases at J, with 16 bases between. The CDR3 has 16 amino acids. Germline V gene data show CDR1 as SGHRS and CDR2 as YFSETQ. CDR3 in DNA: TGCGCCAGCAGCTTGTTGGCGGGGCAAATTAACAATGAGCAGTTCTTC. Translated, it gives CASSLLAGQINNEQFF.

This clone was seen once. The chain is built from TRBV15 and TRBJ2-6; 8 positions agree with TRBD1. Trimming cost V 1 base and J 4 bases; bases outside gene matches: 3. The CDR3 length is 16 residues. CDR1 LNHNV and CDR2 YYDKDF come from the germline V gene (reference sequence). Here the CDR3 DNA reads TGTGCCACCAGCAGAGGACAGGGGTCCGGGGCCAACGTCCTGACTTTC. The encoded protein is CATSRGQGSGANVLTF.

The gene calls are TRBV2 and TRBJ2-5; D is possibly TRBD2 (7 bases). The J call is uncertain, as TRBJ2-7 better fits the DNA end. The CDR3 totals 15 residues. The germline CDR1 and CDR2 sequences are SNHLY and FYNNEI. The CDR3 is CASSERAGAAYEQYF. The CDR3 DNA reads as TGTGCCAGCAGTGAAAGGGCGGGGGCAGCCTACGAGCAGTACTTC.

The chain employs TRBV29-1 and TRBJ2-7, with TRBD2 matching over 7 bases. The CDR3 sequence is 14 residues long. The V segment lost 4 bases and the J segment 2 bases; nucleotides outside the gene matches: 8. In germline, CDR1 is SQVTM, CDR2 ANQGSEA. This CDR3 is CSVVRSSGTYEQYF. The CDR3 DNA reads TGCAGCGTTGTAAGGTCTAGCGGAACCTACGAGCAGTACTTC.

The gene calls are TRBV9 and TRBJ2-1; D is unclear. V lost 2 bases and J lost 6, with 12 bases in between. Per germline, CDR1 SGDLS and CDR2 YYNGEE. The CDR3 is made up of 14 amino acids. The CDR3, as DNA: TGTGCCAGCAGCGTCCCCTCAGGTGGCAATGAGCAGTTCTTC. Residues: CASSVPSGGNEQFF. The variable domain in full, completed from reference TRBV9 and TRBJ2-1, reads DSGVTQTPKHLITATGQRVTLRCSPRSGDLSVYWYQQSLDQGLQFLIQYYNGEERAKGNILERFSAQQFPDLHSELNLSSLELGDSALYFCASSVPSGGNEQFFGPGTRLTVL.

The gene calls are TRBV25-1 and TRBJ1-3, with TRBD1 as a possible D gene (5 bases). The CDR3 is made up of 14 amino acids. Germline V gene sequence: CDR1 MGHDK, CDR2 SYGVNS. The V end lost 6 bases, the J end lost 1 base, and 10 bases lay between the germline ends. In DNA form, the CDR3 reads TGTGCCAGCAGCGACAGTCAATCTGGAAACACCATATATTTT. It codes for CASSDSQSGNTIYF.

In its sample, this clone was seen a few times. The rearrangement uses TRBV28 and TRBJ2-5, with TRBD2 matching over 7 bases. J lost 0 bases, V lost 7 bases, and 5 bases had no gene match. The germline CDR1 and CDR2 sequences are MDHEN and SYDVKM. This CDR3 has 14 amino acids. The CDR3: CASISSGYQETQYF. The CDR3 DNA sequence: TGTGCCAGCATATCTAGCGGTTACCAAGAGACCCAGTACTTC.

The chain recombines TRBV2 with TRBJ1-4; 10 bases line up with TRBD1. This CDR3 contains 15 residues. V was clipped by 5 bases and J by 5 bases; unmatched bases: 5. CDR1 SNHLY and CDR2 FYNNEI come from the germline V gene. The CDR3 loop is CASSWPGQGNEKLFF. CDR3 DNA sequence: TGTGCCAGCAGTTGGCCGGGACAGGGGAATGAAAAACTGTTTTTT. Complete variable domain (other parts from reference TRBV2 and TRBJ1-4): EPEVTQTPSHQVTQMGQEVILRCVPISNHLYFYWYRQILGQKVEFLVSFYNNEISEKSEIFDDQFSVERPDGSNFTLKIRSTKLEDSAMYFCASSWPGQGNEKLFFGSGTQLSVL.

V is TRBV2 and J is TRBJ1-4; D is unclear. CDR1 and CDR2 from the germline V gene are SNHLY and FYNNEI. This CDR3 is 14 amino acids long. Trimming took off 4 bases at V and 8 bases at J, with 14 bases between the two ends. As DNA, the CDR3 is TGTGCCAGCAGTGCCAAGAGAGGGCACGAAAAACTGTTTTTT. Its translation: CASSAKRGHEKLFF. Together with reference TRBV2 and TRBJ1-4, the CDR3 gives the full variable domain: EPEVTQTPSHQVTQMGQEVILRCVPISNHLYFYWYRQILGQKVEFLVSFYNNEISEKSEIFDDQFSVERPDGSNFTLKIRSTKLEDSAMYFCASSAKRGHEKLFFGSGTQLSVL.

V gene TRBV11-3 combines with J gene TRBJ2-7; the D is unclear. Looked up from germline, CDR1 is SGHNT and CDR2 is YENEEA. V was trimmed by 2 bases and J by 3 bases, leaving 26 bases between them. This CDR3 contains 19 residues. The CDR3 DNA is TGTGCCAGCAGCTTACTTGCCCCTAAGAGGCTTAGCCCCTTCTACGAGCAGTACTTC. Translating it yields CASSLLAPKRLSPFYEQYF.

The V call is TRBV29-1, the J call TRBJ2-7, with a possible D match to TRBD2 (5 bases). V was shortened by 1 base and J by 8 bases, with 9 bases between the two germline ends. Germline V lookup: CDR1 SQVTM, CDR2 ANQGSEA. The CDR3 runs to 11 residues. The chain's CDR3 is CSVEAGRKQYF. The DNA of the CDR3 is TGCAGCGTTGAAGCGGGAAGAAAGCAGTACTTC.